These 18 T cell receptor beta chains were all obtained from the same sample, sequenced in a study of T cell changes during pregnancy in multiple sclerosis. Repertoires were generated with immunoSEQ multiplex PCR, while TCRdb's copy carries only in-frame clones and drops some. The top ten clones hold 7% of a sample with around 19,000 clones, 88% of them seen once. The sequenced sample was CD8+ T cells from peripheral blood mononuclear cells, obtained in the third trimester of pregnancy. The receptors come from a female donor in good health, enrolled as a control in a pregnancy study.

J is TRBJ1-5 and V is TRBV4-1; D is ambiguous. V gave up 0 bases and J gave up 10 bases, with 13 bases separating them. The CDR3 spans 14 residues. Germline-derived CDR1 and CDR2 are MGHRA and YSYEKL. CDR3 in DNA: TGCGCCAGCAGCCAAGATCATGGTGTTAGACCCCAGCATTTT. It yields the protein CASSQDHGVRPQHF.

The chain joins TRBV9 to TRBJ1-2; tentative D call: TRBD1 (6 bases). Germline CDR1 reads SGDLS; CDR2 reads YYNGEE. CDR3 length: 16 amino acids. Between the trimmed V and J ends, which lost 4 bases and 4 bases, there was a span of 20 bases. The CDR3 sequence is CASSLQSGDGIYGYTF. The DNA of the CDR3 is TGTGCCAGCAGCCTTCAATCAGGGGACGGCATCTATGGCTACACCTTC.

This clone is labeled large. The chain employs TRBV6-1 and TRBJ2-2; D gene ambiguous. V was clipped by 4 bases and J by 3 bases, with 9 bases between them. The CDR3 has 14 amino acids. Germline V gives CDR1 MNHNS, CDR2 SASEGT. The CDR3 DNA reads as TGTGCCAGCAGTGGTGCAACGGACACCGGGGAGCTGTTTTTT. It codes for CASSGATDTGELFF.

This clone showed up just a few times. The chain carries TRBV6-4 and TRBJ2-1; TRBD2 matches at 14 bases. V shed 4 bases and J 9 bases; nucleotides not matched to a gene: 5. CDR3 length: 15 residues. Germline V gene lookup returns CDR1 MRHNA and CDR2 SNTAGT. CDR3 in amino acids: CASSAGTSGGSEQFF. The CDR3 DNA reads as TGTGCCAGCAGTGCCGGGACTAGCGGGGGTAGTGAGCAGTTCTTC.

In DNA, the CDR3 is TGTGCCAGCAAGTCAACTGGGGGCGGGCATTCACCCCTCCACTTT. Its protein product is CASKSTGGGHSPLHF. The genes are TRBV7-3 and TRBJ1-6; weak D call: TRBD1 (6 bases). CDR1 and CDR2 from the germline V gene are SGHTA and FQGTGA. Trimming removed 7 bases from V and 8 bases from J, with 18 bases in between. The CDR3 totals 15 residues.

This clone occurred a few times. This chain links TRBV15 with TRBJ1-3; TRBD1 agrees at 10 bases. From germline, CDR1 is LNHNV and CDR2 YYDKDF (reference sequence). This CDR3 contains 18 residues. V shed 0 bases and J 0 bases; nucleotides not matched to a gene: 5. The CDR3 sequence is CATSRDQGQGFSGNTIYF. The CDR3 coding sequence is TGTGCCACCAGCAGAGATCAGGGACAGGGGTTCTCTGGAAACACCATATATTTT.

This clone appeared once. This chain joins TRBV4-3 and TRBJ2-2; 7 nucleotides line up with TRBD2. The CDR3 contains 16 residues. Trimming at V came to 3 bases and at J to 0 bases, leaving 4 bases not matched to a gene. Germline values: CDR1 LGHNA, CDR2 YSLEER. CDR3 nucleotide sequence: TGCGCCAGCAGCCAGAACGGACTAGCGAACACCGGGGAGCTGTTTTTT. Its protein product is CASSQNGLANTGELFF.

The V and J genes are TRBV7-4 and TRBJ2-2; perhaps TRBD1 as D (6 bases). CDR1 is SGHVT, CDR2 SQSDAQ, per germline. V was trimmed by 6 bases and J by 0 bases, leaving 14 bases between them. This CDR3 comprises 16 residues. The CDR3 region is CASRPGGGANTGELFF. In DNA form, the CDR3 reads TGTGCCAGCAGGCCTGGGGGCGGCGCGAACACCGGGGAGCTGTTTTTT.

The J gene is TRBJ2-5, the V gene TRBV5-6, with 7 bases identical to TRBD1. The germline V gene encodes CDR1 SGHDT and CDR2 YYEEEE. V dropped 3 bases and J dropped 1; count of bases not matched to a gene: 6. The CDR3 covers 15 residues. CDR3 residues: CASSSAGTVQETQYF. The CDR3 DNA follows: TGTGCCAGCAGCTCAGCCGGGACAGTCCAAGAGACCCAGTACTTC.

V usage is TRBV7-2 and J usage is TRBJ1-1; weak D call: TRBD1 (5 bases). V was clipped by 2 bases and J by 3 bases, with 16 bases between them. The CDR3 contains 16 residues. Germline CDR1 SGHTA, CDR2 FQGNSA. This CDR3 reads CASSLSRGWGDTEAFF. CDR3 bases: TGTGCCAGCAGCTTAAGCCGTGGGTGGGGGGACACTGAAGCTTTCTTT.

Concerning this clone itself: One end of the junction varies from germline; a read error may be responsible. The chain combines TRBV5-6 with TRBJ1-1; D gene uncertain. Germline-derived CDR1 and CDR2 are SGHDT and YYEEEE. The CDR3 length is 14 residues. As DNA, the CDR3 is TGTGCCACCAGCTTTCGACATTTGAACACTGAAGCTTTCTTT. Translation: CATSFRHLNTEAFF.

The J gene is TRBJ2-5, the V gene TRBV28; D might be TRBD2 (6 bases). Looked up from germline, CDR1 is MDHEN and CDR2 is SYDVKM. There are 13 residues in the CDR3. Trimming removed 3 bases from V and 2 bases from J, with 7 bases in between. CDR3 in amino acids: CASSLEGQETQYF. The CDR3 nucleotides are TGTGCCAGCAGTTTGGAGGGACAAGAGACCCAGTACTTC. Complete variable domain (other parts from reference TRBV28 and TRBJ2-5): DVKVTQSSRYLVKRTGEKVFLECVQDMDHENMFWYRQDPGLGLRLIYFSYDVKMKEKGDIPEGYSVSREKKERFSLILESASTNQTSMYLCASSLEGQETQYFGPGTRLLVL.

This sequence joins TRBV13 and TRBJ2-7; a possible D gene is TRBD1 (6 bases). The CDR3 runs 15 residues. Germline-derived CDR1 and CDR2 are PRHDT and FYEKMQ (reference sequence). Trimming left V 2 bases short and J 3 bases short, with 14 bases between. In nucleotides, the CDR3 is TGTGCCAGCAGCTTAATGAGTGCAGGGGACTACGAGCAGTACTTC. This gives the protein CASSLMSAGDYEQYF.

V and J are TRBV30 and TRBJ2-2; D possibly corresponds to TRBD2 (5 bases). CDR1 and CDR2 from the germline V gene are GTSNPN and SVGIG (reference sequence). There are 14 residues in the CDR3. The V and J ends lost 1 base and 3 bases respectively, with 9 bases between them. The CDR3 is CAWSASGYTGELFF. Here the CDR3 DNA reads TGTGCCTGGAGTGCGAGCGGATACACCGGGGAGCTGTTTTTT.

The V and J genes are TRBV6-1 and TRBJ1-2, with 7 bases that match TRBD1. J was trimmed by 13 bases and V by 1 base; bases with no gene match: 15. There are 15 residues in the CDR3. The germline V gene encodes CDR1 MNHNS and CDR2 SASEGT. This CDR3 is CASSEGPEAGGFCTF. CDR3 in DNA: TGTGCCAGCAGTGAAGGGCCGGAGGCAGGGGGGTTTTGCACCTTC.

The rearrangement links TRBV4-1 to TRBJ2-1; 11 bases line up with TRBD1. V lost 6 bases, J lost 8 bases, and 9 bases stayed unmatched. Per the germline V gene, CDR1 is MGHRA and CDR2 is YSYEKL. The CDR3 spans 15 residues. CDR3: CASRDRGHTIDEQFF. The CDR3 DNA reads as TGCGCCAGCAGGGACAGGGGGCACACAATTGATGAGCAGTTCTTC.

The V gene is TRBV27, the J gene TRBJ2-7, with 8 bases fitting TRBD1. Germline CDR1 MNHEY, CDR2 SMNVEV (reference sequence). The J segment lost 0 bases and the V segment lost 8 bases, leaving 6 bases of the junction unmatched. The CDR3 is made up of 14 amino acids. The CDR3 spells CASGSGTGSYEQYF. The CDR3 coding sequence is TGTGCCAGCGGCTCCGGGACAGGCTCCTACGAGCAGTACTTC.

The J gene is TRBJ1-5, the V gene TRBV5-6; D call uncertain. CDR3 size: 15 residues. Deletions cut 2 bases from V and 0 bases from J, with 9 bases between. Germline lookup yields CDR1 SGHDT and CDR2 YYEEEE. In DNA form, the CDR3 reads TGTGCCAGCAGCTTAGCCGGGAATAGCAATCAGCCCCAGCATTTT. Protein product: CASSLAGNSNQPQHF.